The 4 T cell receptor beta chains listed next were all sequenced from one sample in a study of T cell responses to AZD1222 COVID-19 vaccine. Sequenced by immunoSEQ multiplex PCR; TCRdb stores in-frame clones only, minus some. The table shows 90,000 to 150,000 clones, with under 85% occurring only once. The sample in question was peripheral blood, obtained on day 0 of AZD1222 vaccination. These TCRs come from an adult in good health.

In the case of this clone: One end of the junction does not line up with germline, which may come from a read error. The V call is TRBV12-3 or TRBV12-4, the J call TRBJ2-5; TRBD2 is a possible D gene (6 bases). This CDR3 has 13 amino acids. CDR3 sequence (DNA): TGTGCCAGCAGGTTAGGGACTTCCGAGACCCAGTACTTC. This encodes CASRLGTSETQYF.

The chain has TRBV6-5 and TRBJ1-2; 8 nucleotides agree with TRBD1. The trim removed 4 bases at V and 8 bases at J, leaving 3 bases unmatched. The CDR3 is 12 residues long. CDR1 is MNHEY and CDR2 is SVGAGI in the germline V gene. The CDR3 DNA reads TGTGCCAGCAGTTTCGACAGGGGAGGCTACACCTTC. Protein sequence: CASSFDRGGYTF.

The genes are TRBV28 and TRBJ2-7, with D possibly being TRBD1 (6 bases). With 4 bases removed from V and 2 bases from J, the gap between germline ends came to 36 bases. The CDR3 totals 22 residues. From germline, CDR1 is MDHEN and CDR2 SYDVKM. CDR3 sequence: CASSSPRTDQTPRSLVAYEQYF. CDR3 nucleotides: TGTGCCAGCAGTTCCCCACGGACAGACCAGACCCCCAGATCATTAGTGGCCTACGAGCAGTACTTC.

The chain joins TRBV28 to TRBJ1-5; D remains unclear. Trimming removed 10 bases at V and 6 bases at J, with 19 bases between. The CDR3 length is 14 residues. Germline loops: CDR1 MDHEN, CDR2 SYDVKM. In DNA form, the CDR3 reads TGTGCCACCGCAGTCTGGGGAGGTAGTCAGCCCCAGCATTTT. It yields the protein CATAVWGGSQPQHF.